This TCR beta chain was obtained from a study of beta chain features in type 1 diabetes. Study information: Patients were similar to healthy donors in age and gender (as well as in cell yields).

Germline-derived CDR1 and CDR2 are MNHNS and SASEGT. Trimming cost V 4 bases and J 4 bases, with 22 bases left between them. The CDR3 is 17 residues long. Purity above 98% was achieved in all sorted populations. On this clone itself: Antigen specificity is unknown.

Of the isolated RNA, all was reverse transcribed, and so the sequenced material was expressed TCRB transcripts. Method: immunoSEQ multiplex PCR; TCRdb's copy keeps in-frame clones and lacks some. Of around 500,000 clones listed, about 10% are singletons. Study observations and caveats: People with Type 1 diabetes carried modestly yet significantly shorter TCRB CDR3s in all four CD4+ subsets.

The sequenced sample consisted of naive CD4+ T cells from blood. The V and J genes are TRBV6-1 and TRBJ2-5; perhaps TRBD2 as D (7 bases). The clonotype originates from a woman aged 18-29 years in good health. The CDR3 nucleotides read TGTGCCAGCAGTGGCGGACAGCTAGGGAGGGTGTTAGAGACCCAGTACTTC. Translated, it gives CASSGGQLGRVLETQYF.